This TCR beta chain is from a study of human T cells and chemical hapten exposure. General study findings and limits: TCRs whose frequency exceeded 1 in 1000 remained the same following DPC sensitization.

The CDR3 runs 15 residues. Trimming at V came to 5 bases and at J to 6 bases, leaving 7 bases not matched to a gene. The time point was: patch test 1, 2 weeks after DPC sensitization. The treatment: therapeutic diphenylcyclopropenone sensitization with weekly scalp DPC. The total RNA was obtained from whole blood that was not fractionated. TCRdb reprocessed the RACE reads via MiXCR and lists one record per CDR3 protein. This table holds more than 90,000 distinct CDR3 sequences, over 9.5% found once. The table lists this clonotype with a few counts. As yet, its antigen is unknown. The sample in question was whole blood, obtained in connection with sensitization to the hapten diphenylcyclopropenone (DPC). The source is a man aged 40-49 years with alopecia areata. Some clones in this sample may be carry-over from other donors' samples. The rearrangement uses TRBV12-3 or TRBV12-4 and TRBJ2-3; TRBD1 matches 11 bases. The CDR3 region has the DNA TGTGCCAGCAGTACCCGGACAGGGGGCGCGGATACGCAGTATTTT. Protein: CASSTRTGGADTQYF.